The rows below give T cell receptor beta chains drawn from one sample of a study of control samples from healthy donors and cancer patients. Assay used: immunoSEQ multiplex PCR; TCRdb lists only in-frame clones, some missing. The sample has some 130,000 clones; 92% are singletons. The source material was blood. These receptors all stem from a woman aged 50 to 65 in good health. Each CDR3 is given with its conserved first and last residue. Each record gives: V gene, CDR3 length, CDR3 protein.

v_gene: TRBV6-1; len: 14; CDR3aa: CASSEVGTTDTQYF
v_gene: TRBV30; len: 13; CDR3aa: CAWSVLDTGELFF
v_gene: TRBV7-9; len: 15; CDR3aa: CASSPRRGFNTEAFF
v_gene: TRBV2; len: 13; CDR3aa: CASSGGGNQPQHF
v_gene: TRBV20-1; len: 11; CDR3aa: CSARDLTEAFF
v_gene: TRBV10-3; len: 12; CDR3aa: CAIGGVYNEQFF
v_gene: TRBV5-4; len: 12; CDR3aa: CASSLPTDTQYF
v_gene: TRBV28; len: 16; CDR3aa: CASSLSGLAATDTQYF
v_gene: TRBV5-1; len: 14; CDR3aa: CASSLSSSSYEQYF
v_gene: TRBV27; len: 13; CDR3aa: CASRLGQNYGYTF
v_gene: TRBV5-1; len: 16; CDR3aa: CASSYYPPRPNQPQHF
v_gene: TRBV29-1; len: 11; CDR3aa: CSVVAEGKLFF
v_gene: TRBV4-1; len: 13; CDR3aa: CASSQVVTDTQYF
v_gene: TRBV10-2; len: 14; CDR3aa: CASSVGGRVDEQFF
v_gene: TRBV7-9; len: 12; CDR3aa: CASSRQRSPLHF
v_gene: TRBV10-1; len: 14; CDR3aa: CASSRHTGGAEAFF